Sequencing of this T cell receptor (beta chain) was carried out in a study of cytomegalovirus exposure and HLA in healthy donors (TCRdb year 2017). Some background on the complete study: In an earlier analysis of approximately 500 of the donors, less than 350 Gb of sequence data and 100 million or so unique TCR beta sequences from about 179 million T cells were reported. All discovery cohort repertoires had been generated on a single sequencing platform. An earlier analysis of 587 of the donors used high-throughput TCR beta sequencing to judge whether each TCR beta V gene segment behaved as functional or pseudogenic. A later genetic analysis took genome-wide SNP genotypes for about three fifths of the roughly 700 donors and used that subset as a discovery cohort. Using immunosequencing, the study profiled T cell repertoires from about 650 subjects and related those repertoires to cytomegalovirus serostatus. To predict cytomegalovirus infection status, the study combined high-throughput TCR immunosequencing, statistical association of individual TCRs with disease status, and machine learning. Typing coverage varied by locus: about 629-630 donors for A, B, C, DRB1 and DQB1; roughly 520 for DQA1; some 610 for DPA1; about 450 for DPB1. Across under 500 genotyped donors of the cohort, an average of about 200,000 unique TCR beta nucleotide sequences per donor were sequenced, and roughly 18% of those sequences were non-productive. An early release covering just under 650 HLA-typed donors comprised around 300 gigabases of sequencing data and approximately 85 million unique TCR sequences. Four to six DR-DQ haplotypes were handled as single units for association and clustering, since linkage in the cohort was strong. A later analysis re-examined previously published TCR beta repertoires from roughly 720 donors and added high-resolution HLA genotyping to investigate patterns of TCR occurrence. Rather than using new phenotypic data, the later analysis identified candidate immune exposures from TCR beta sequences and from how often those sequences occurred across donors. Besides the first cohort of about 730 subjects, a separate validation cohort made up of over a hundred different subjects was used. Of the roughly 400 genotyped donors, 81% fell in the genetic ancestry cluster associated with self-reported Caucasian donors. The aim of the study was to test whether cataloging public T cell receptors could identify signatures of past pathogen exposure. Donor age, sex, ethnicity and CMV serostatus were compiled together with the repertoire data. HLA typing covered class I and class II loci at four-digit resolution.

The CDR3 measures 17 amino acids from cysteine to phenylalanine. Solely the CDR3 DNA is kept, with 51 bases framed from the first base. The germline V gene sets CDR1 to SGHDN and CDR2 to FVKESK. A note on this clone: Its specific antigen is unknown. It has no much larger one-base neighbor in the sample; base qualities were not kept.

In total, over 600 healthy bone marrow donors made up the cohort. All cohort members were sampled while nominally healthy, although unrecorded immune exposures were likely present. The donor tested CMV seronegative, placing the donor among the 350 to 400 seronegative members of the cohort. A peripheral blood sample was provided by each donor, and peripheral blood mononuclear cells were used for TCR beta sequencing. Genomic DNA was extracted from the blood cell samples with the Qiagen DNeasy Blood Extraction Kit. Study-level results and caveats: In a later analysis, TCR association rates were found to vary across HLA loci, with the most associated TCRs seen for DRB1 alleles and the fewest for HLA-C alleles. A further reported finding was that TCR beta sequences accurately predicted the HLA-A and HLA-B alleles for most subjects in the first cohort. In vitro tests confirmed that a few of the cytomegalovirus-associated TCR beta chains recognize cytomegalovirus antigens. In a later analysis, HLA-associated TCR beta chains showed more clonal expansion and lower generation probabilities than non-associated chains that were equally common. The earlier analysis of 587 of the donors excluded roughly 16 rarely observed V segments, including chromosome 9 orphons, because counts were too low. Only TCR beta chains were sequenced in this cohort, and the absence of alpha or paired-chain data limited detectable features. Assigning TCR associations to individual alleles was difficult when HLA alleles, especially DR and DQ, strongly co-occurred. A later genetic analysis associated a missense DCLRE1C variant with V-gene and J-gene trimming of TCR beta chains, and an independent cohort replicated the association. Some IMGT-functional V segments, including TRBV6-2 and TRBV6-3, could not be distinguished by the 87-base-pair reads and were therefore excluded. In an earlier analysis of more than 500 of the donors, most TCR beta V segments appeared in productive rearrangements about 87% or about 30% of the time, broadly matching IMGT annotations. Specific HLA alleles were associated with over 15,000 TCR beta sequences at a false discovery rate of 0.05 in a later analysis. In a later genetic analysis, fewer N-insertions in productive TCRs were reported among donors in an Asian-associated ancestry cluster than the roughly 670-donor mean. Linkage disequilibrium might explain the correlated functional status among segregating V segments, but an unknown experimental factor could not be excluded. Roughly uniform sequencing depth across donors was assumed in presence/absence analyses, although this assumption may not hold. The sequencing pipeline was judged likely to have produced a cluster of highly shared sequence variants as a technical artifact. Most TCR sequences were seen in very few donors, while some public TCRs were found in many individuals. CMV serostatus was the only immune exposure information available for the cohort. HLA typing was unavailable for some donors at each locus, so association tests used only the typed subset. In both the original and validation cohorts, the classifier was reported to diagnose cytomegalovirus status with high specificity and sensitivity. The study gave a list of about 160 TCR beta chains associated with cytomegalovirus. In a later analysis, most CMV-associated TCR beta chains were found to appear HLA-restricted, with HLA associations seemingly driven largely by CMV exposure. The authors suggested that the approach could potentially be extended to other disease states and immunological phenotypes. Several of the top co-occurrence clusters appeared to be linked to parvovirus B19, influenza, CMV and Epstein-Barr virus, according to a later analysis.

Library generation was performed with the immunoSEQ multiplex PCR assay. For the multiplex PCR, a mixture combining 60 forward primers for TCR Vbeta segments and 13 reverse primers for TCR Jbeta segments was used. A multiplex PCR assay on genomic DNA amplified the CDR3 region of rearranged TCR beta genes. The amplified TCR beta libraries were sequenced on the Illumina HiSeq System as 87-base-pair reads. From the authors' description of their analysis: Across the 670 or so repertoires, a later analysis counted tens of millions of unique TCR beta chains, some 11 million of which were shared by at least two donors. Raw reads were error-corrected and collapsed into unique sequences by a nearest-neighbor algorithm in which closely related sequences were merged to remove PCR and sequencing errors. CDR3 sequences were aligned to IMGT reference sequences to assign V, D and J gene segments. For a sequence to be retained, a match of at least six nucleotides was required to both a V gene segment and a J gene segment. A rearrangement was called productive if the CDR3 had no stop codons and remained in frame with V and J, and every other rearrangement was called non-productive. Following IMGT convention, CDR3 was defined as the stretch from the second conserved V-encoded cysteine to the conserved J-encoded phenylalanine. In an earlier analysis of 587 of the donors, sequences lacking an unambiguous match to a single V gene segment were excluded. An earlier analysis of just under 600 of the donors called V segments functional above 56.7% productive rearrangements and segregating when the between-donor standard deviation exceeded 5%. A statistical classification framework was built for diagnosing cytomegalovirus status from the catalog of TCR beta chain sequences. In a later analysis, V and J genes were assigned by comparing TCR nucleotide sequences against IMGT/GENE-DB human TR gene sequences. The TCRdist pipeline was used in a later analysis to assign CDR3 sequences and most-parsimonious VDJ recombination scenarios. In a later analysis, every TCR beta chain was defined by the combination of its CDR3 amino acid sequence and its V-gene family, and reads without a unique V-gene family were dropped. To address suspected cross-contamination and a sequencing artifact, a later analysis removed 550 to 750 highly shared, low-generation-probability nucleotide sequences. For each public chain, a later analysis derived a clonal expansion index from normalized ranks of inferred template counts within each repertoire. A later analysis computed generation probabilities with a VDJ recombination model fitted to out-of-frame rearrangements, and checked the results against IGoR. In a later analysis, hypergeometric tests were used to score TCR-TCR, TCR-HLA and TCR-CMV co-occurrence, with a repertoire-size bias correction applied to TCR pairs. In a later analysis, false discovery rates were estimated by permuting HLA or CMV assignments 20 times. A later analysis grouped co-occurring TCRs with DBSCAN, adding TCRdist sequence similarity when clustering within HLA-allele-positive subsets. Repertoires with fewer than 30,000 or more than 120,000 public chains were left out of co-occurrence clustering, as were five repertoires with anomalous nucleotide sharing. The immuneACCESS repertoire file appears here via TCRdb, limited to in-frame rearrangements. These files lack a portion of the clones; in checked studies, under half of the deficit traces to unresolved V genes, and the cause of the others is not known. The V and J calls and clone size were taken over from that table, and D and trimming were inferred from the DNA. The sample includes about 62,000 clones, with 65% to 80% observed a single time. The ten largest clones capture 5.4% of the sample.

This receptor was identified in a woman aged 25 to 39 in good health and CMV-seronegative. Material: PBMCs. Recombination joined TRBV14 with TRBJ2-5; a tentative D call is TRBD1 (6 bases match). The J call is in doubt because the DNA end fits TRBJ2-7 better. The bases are TGTGCCAGCAGCCGAGTCCCTACGACAGGTTCTTATCGCGAGCAGTACTTC. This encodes CASSRVPTTGSYREQYF.